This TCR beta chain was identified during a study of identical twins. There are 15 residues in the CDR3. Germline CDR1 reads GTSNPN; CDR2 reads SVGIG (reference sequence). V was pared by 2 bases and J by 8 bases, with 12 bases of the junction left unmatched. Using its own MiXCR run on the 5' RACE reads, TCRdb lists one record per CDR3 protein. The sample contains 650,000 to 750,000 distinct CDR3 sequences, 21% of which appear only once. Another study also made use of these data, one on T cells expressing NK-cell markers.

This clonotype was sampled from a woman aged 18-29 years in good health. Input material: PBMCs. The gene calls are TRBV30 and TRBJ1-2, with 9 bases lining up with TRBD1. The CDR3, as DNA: TGTGCCTGGAGTCTCCCAGGACAGGGGCGGGGCGGCTACACCTTC. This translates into CAWSLPGQGRGGYTF.